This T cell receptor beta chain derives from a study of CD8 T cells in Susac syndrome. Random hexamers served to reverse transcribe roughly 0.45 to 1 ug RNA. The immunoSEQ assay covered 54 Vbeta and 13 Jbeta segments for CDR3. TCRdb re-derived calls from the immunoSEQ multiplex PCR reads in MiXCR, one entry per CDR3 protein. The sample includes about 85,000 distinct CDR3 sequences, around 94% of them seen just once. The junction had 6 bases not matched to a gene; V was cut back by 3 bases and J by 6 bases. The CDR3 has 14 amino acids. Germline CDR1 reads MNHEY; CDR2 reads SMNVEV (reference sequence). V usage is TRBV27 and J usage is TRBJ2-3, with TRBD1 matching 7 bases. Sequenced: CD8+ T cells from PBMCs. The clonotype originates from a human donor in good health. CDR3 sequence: CASSFDRVADTQYF. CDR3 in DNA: TGTGCCAGCAGTTTCGACAGGGTGGCGGATACGCAGTATTTT.